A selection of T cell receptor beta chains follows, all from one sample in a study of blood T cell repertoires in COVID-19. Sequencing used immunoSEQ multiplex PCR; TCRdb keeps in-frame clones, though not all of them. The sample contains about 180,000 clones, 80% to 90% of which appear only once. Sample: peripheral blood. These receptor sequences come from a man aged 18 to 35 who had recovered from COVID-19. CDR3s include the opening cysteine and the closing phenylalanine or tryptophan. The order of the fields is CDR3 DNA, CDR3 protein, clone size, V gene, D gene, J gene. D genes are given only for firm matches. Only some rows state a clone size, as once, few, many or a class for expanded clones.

CDR3nt: TGCGCCAGCAGCTTGGCCTCGCAGGGGCTTAGCACAGATACGCAGTATTTT
CDR3aa: CASSLASQGLSTDTQYF
abundance: few
v_gene: TRBV5-1
d_gene: -
j_gene: TRBJ2-3

CDR3nt: TGTGCCAGCAGCTACCGGCGGGCCGCAGATACGCAGTATTTT
CDR3aa: CASSYRRAADTQYF
abundance: -
v_gene: TRBV5-4
d_gene: -
j_gene: TRBJ2-3

CDR3nt: TGTGCCAGTAGTCTAGCGGGAGTGGTCACCGGGGAGCTGTTTTTT
CDR3aa: CASSLAGVVTGELFF
abundance: -
v_gene: TRBV19
d_gene: TRBD2
j_gene: TRBJ2-2

CDR3nt: TGTGCCACCAGTGATTCAGCGGTCGATGAGCAGTTCTTC
CDR3aa: CATSDSAVDEQFF
abundance: few
v_gene: TRBV24-1
d_gene: -
j_gene: TRBJ2-1

CDR3nt: TGTGCCAGCAGCCCCCTGACTAGCGGGACAACAGATACGCAGTATTTT
CDR3aa: CASSPLTSGTTDTQYF
abundance: -
v_gene: TRBV5-4
d_gene: TRBD2
j_gene: TRBJ2-3

CDR3nt: TGTGCCAGCAGTGTAGACCGGGACACCTTATACAATGAGCAGTTCTTC
CDR3aa: CASSVDRDTLYNEQFF
abundance: -
v_gene: TRBV27
d_gene: -
j_gene: TRBJ2-1

CDR3nt: TGTGCCAGCAAAATCCAGGGGATGGTTAGGGAGCTGTTTTTT
CDR3aa: CASKIQGMVRELFF
abundance: -
v_gene: TRBV6-5
d_gene: -
j_gene: TRBJ2-2

CDR3nt: TGCAGTGCCAGTAGACTAGCGGGAGATAGCAATGAGCAGTTCTTC
CDR3aa: CSASRLAGDSNEQFF
abundance: -
v_gene: TRBV20-1
d_gene: TRBD2
j_gene: TRBJ2-1

CDR3nt: TGTGCCACCAGCAGAGATCTGACTAGCGGGTACGAGCAGTACTTC
CDR3aa: CATSRDLTSGYEQYF
abundance: -
v_gene: TRBV15
d_gene: TRBD2
j_gene: TRBJ2-7

CDR3nt: TGTGCCAGCAGCTTTGGGGGGTTGAACACTGAAGCTTTCTTT
CDR3aa: CASSFGGLNTEAFF
abundance: -
v_gene: TRBV7-8
d_gene: -
j_gene: TRBJ1-1

CDR3nt: TGTGCCAGCAGCCCCGGACTAGCGGGATCAGATACGCAGTATTTT
CDR3aa: CASSPGLAGSDTQYF
abundance: once
v_gene: TRBV7-9
d_gene: TRBD2
j_gene: TRBJ2-3

CDR3nt: TGTGCCATCGGCAGGGAGGATGAGCAGTTCTTC
CDR3aa: CAIGREDEQFF
abundance: -
v_gene: TRBV10-3
d_gene: -
j_gene: TRBJ2-1

CDR3nt: TGTGCCACTACCCGTGAGTTAGCGGGGGGACACAATGAGCAGTTCTTC
CDR3aa: CATTRELAGGHNEQFF
abundance: -
v_gene: TRBV2
d_gene: TRBD2
j_gene: TRBJ2-1

CDR3nt: TGTGCCAGCAGTCGGACTAGCATAACGCAGTATTTT
CDR3aa: CASSRTSITQYF
abundance: -
v_gene: TRBV7-8
d_gene: TRBD2
j_gene: TRBJ2-3

CDR3nt: TGTGCCACACAGGGAATTAATGAAAAACTGTTTTTT
CDR3aa: CATQGINEKLFF
abundance: -
v_gene: TRBV10-3
d_gene: -
j_gene: TRBJ1-4

CDR3nt: TGTGCCAGCAGCTTGGGGCTAGCGGCCTCCACAGATACGCAGTATTTT
CDR3aa: CASSLGLAASTDTQYF
abundance: -
v_gene: TRBV5-4
d_gene: TRBD2
j_gene: TRBJ2-3

CDR3nt: TGTGCCAGCAGAGGCTCCCGAGGGACTAGGGCCACCACAGATACGCAGTATTTT
CDR3aa: CASRGSRGTRATTDTQYF
abundance: -
v_gene: TRBV28
d_gene: TRBD2
j_gene: TRBJ2-3

CDR3nt: TGTGCCAGCAGCGCTACGGACAATGAGCAGTTCTTC
CDR3aa: CASSATDNEQFF
abundance: -
v_gene: TRBV5-5
d_gene: -
j_gene: TRBJ2-1

CDR3nt: TGTGCCAGCATGAGTATCAATGAGCAGTTCTTC
CDR3aa: CASMSINEQFF
abundance: -
v_gene: TRBV2
d_gene: -
j_gene: TRBJ2-1

CDR3nt: TGCGCCAGCAGGGCCCAGCCGGGCACTGAAGCTTTCTTT
CDR3aa: CASRAQPGTEAFF
abundance: -
v_gene: TRBV5-1
d_gene: -
j_gene: TRBJ1-1

CDR3nt: TGTGCCAGCAGCACCGGGGGGGCCGGGGCCAACGTCCTGACTTTC
CDR3aa: CASSTGGAGANVLTF
abundance: -
v_gene: TRBV9
d_gene: TRBD2
j_gene: TRBJ2-6

CDR3nt: TGTGCCAGCAGCGTAGGGACTAACTACAATGAGCAGTTCTTC
CDR3aa: CASSVGTNYNEQFF
abundance: -
v_gene: TRBV9
d_gene: -
j_gene: TRBJ2-1

CDR3nt: TGTGCCAGCAGCTTTCGACTAGCGGGAGGGGTAGAGACCCAGTACTTC
CDR3aa: CASSFRLAGGVETQYF
abundance: once
v_gene: TRBV5-4
d_gene: TRBD2
j_gene: TRBJ2-5

CDR3nt: TGTGCCAGCAGCTTAAACAGGGGGCTCTACGGCTACACCTTC
CDR3aa: CASSLNRGLYGYTF
abundance: -
v_gene: TRBV5-6
d_gene: TRBD1
j_gene: TRBJ1-2

CDR3nt: TGTGCCATAGGGAGAGGGGGAGGGCGCACAGATACGCAGTATTTT
CDR3aa: CAIGRGGGRTDTQYF
abundance: -
v_gene: TRBV7-2
d_gene: -
j_gene: TRBJ2-3

CDR3nt: TGTGCCAGCAGTTCTGACAGTAGCTCCTACGAGCAGTACTTC
CDR3aa: CASSSDSSSYEQYF
abundance: -
v_gene: TRBV2
d_gene: -
j_gene: TRBJ2-7

CDR3nt: TGTGCCATCAATCCGGGACAGGCCGGGTACGAGCAGTACTTC
CDR3aa: CAINPGQAGYEQYF
abundance: once
v_gene: TRBV10-3
d_gene: TRBD1
j_gene: TRBJ2-7

CDR3nt: TGCGCCAGCAGCCAACGGACAGGGCCTCACGAGCAGTACTTC
CDR3aa: CASSQRTGPHEQYF
abundance: -
v_gene: TRBV4-3
d_gene: TRBD1
j_gene: TRBJ2-7

CDR3nt: TGTGCCAGCCTCAGGCCAAATCCCCCCGGAAACACCATATATTTT
CDR3aa: CASLRPNPPGNTIYF
abundance: -
v_gene: TRBV7-2
d_gene: -
j_gene: TRBJ1-3

CDR3nt: TGTGCCAGCAGCATTCCTAATGGGGAAGCGGGAGAGGGAGACACAGATACGCAGTATTTT
CDR3aa: CASSIPNGEAGEGDTDTQYF
abundance: -
v_gene: TRBV9
d_gene: TRBD2
j_gene: TRBJ2-3

CDR3nt: TGCGCCAGCAGCTCGGGACCGGGGGGCGGCACAGATACGCAGTATTTT
CDR3aa: CASSSGPGGGTDTQYF
abundance: -
v_gene: TRBV5-1
d_gene: -
j_gene: TRBJ2-3